These 30 T cell receptor beta chains were sequenced from one sample in a study of metastatic and nonmetastatic thyroid tumors. Ahead of thyroid surgery, no patient had received treatment of any kind. TCRdb reanalyzed the PCR reads with MiXCR. This table has about 35,000 clones, about 29% appearing once. Specimen: blood. The receptor source for this set is a female donor with papillary thyroid cancer or a benign thyroid nodule (not recorded which). Some clones in this sample may be carry-over from other donors' samples.

In this sample, this clone is medium-sized (0.01 to 0.1%). The chain employs TRBV20-1 and TRBJ1-1; D is ambiguous. Germline V gene sequence: CDR1 DFQATT, CDR2 SNEGSKA (reference sequence). CDR3 length equals 14 residues. V gave up 0 bases and J gave up 1 base, with 9 bases separating them. CDR3 DNA sequence: TGCAGTGCTAGAGATCCCAGCTCGAACACTGAAGCTTTCTTT. This sequence encodes CSARDPSSNTEAFF.

The chain recombines TRBV6-5 with TRBJ1-1; D is unresolved. Germline V gene data show CDR1 as MNHEY and CDR2 as SVGAGI. Trimming pared 0 bases from V and 11 bases from J, leaving 13 bases between. This CDR3 contains 13 residues. This CDR3 reads CASSYSTTVKAFF. CDR3 nucleotide sequence: TGTGCCAGCAGTTACTCAACTACGGTTAAGGCTTTCTTT.

This clone was observed many times. The genes are TRBV6-2 or TRBV6-3 and TRBJ1-2; D is undetermined. Germline V lookup: CDR1 MNHEY, CDR2 SVGEGT. The CDR3 spans 13 residues. Trimming cost V 0 bases and J 5 bases, with 7 bases left between them. CDR3 DNA sequence: TGTGCCAGCAGTTACTCGGTAGGGTATGGCTACACCTTC. It encodes CASSYSVGYGYTF.

This clone was counted a few times. The chain joins TRBV5-4 to TRBJ1-1; 9 bases line up with TRBD1. The germline CDR1 and CDR2 sequences are SGHNT and YYREEE (reference sequence). J gave up 0 bases and V 0 bases, and 3 bases lay outside the gene matches. The CDR3 sequence is 16 residues long. The CDR3 is CASSLGTGAMNTEAFF. The CDR3 DNA reads TGTGCCAGCAGCTTGGGGACAGGGGCCATGAACACTGAAGCTTTCTTT. The full variable domain, completed using reference TRBV5-4 and TRBJ1-1, is ETGVTQSPTHLIKTRGQQVTLRCSSQSGHNTVSWYQQALGQGPQFIFQYYREEENGRGNFPPRFSGLQFPNYSSELNVNALELDDSALYLCASSLGTGAMNTEAFFGQGTRLTVV.

This clone was observed many times. This rearrangement joins TRBV9 to TRBJ1-6; D is unresolved. Germline V CDR1 and CDR2: SGDLS, YYNGEE. V lost 2 bases, J lost 0 bases, and 12 bases lay in between. The CDR3 totals 17 residues. The chain's CDR3 is CASSVETVSSYNSPLHF. The CDR3 nucleotides read TGTGCCAGCAGCGTTGAGACTGTGAGCTCCTATAATTCACCCCTCCACTTT.

This clone was counted at least ten times. The chain carries TRBV15 and TRBJ2-1, with 7 bases identical to TRBD2. The germline gives CDR1 LNHNV, CDR2 YYDKDF (reference sequence). The CDR3 sequence is 13 residues long. With V trimmed by 7 bases and J by 9 bases, 9 bases remained unmatched. As DNA, the CDR3 is TGTGCCACCATCCCGCCCGGGGGGAGTGAGCAGTTCTTC. It encodes CATIPPGGSEQFF.

This clone was observed many times. The V and J genes are TRBV2 and TRBJ1-1, with D perhaps TRBD1 (6 bases). The CDR3 is made up of 15 amino acids. The V gene's germline CDR1 is SNHLY and CDR2 FYNNEI. Trimming pared 8 bases from V and 4 bases from J, leaving 20 bases between. The DNA of the CDR3 is TGTGCCAGCTCGGGACACTTCGCCGGTAGCACTGAAGCTTTCTTT. Protein product: CASSGHFAGSTEAFF.

The sample holds many counts of this clone. The V call is TRBV27, the J call TRBJ2-5; tentatively, D is TRBD2 (5 bases). The V end was cut by 4 bases, the J end by 3 bases, with 12 bases between. Germline V CDR1 and CDR2: MNHEY, SMNVEV (reference sequence). The CDR3 runs to 14 residues. The CDR3 DNA reads TGTGCCAGCAGTTGGTCCACTAGAGAAGAGACCCAGTACTTC. This codes for CASSWSTREETQYF.

This clone was observed a handful of times. V gene TRBV7-9 combines with J gene TRBJ2-1; no clear D. CDR3 length equals 11 residues. Germline loops: CDR1 SEHNR, CDR2 FQNEAQ (reference sequence). Trimming shortened V by 4 bases and J by 6 bases, and 4 bases separated the two germline ends. Here the CDR3 reads CASSWANEQFF. The CDR3 coding sequence is TGTGCCAGCAGCTGGGCCAATGAGCAGTTCTTC.

The V call is TRBV4-1, the J call TRBJ2-7, with TRBD1 identical over 11 bases. CDR3 size: 15 residues. Germline lookup yields CDR1 MGHRA and CDR2 YSYEKL. Losses at the gene ends were 0 bases for V and 4 bases for J; bases not matched to a gene: 2. CDR3: CASSQEGTGGYEQYF. Here the CDR3 DNA reads TGCGCCAGCAGCCAAGAAGGGACAGGGGGGTACGAGCAGTACTTC.

This clone was seen only a few times. The rearrangement links TRBV5-4 to TRBJ2-5; D perhaps matches TRBD2 (6 bases). The CDR3 is 14 amino acids. From germline, CDR1 is SGHNT and CDR2 YYREEE (reference sequence). V shed 0 bases and J shed 4 bases, with 10 bases lying between them. CDR3 protein: CASSLVSSVETQYF. The CDR3 nucleotides are TGTGCCAGCAGCTTGGTGTCTAGCGTAGAGACCCAGTACTTC. The variable domain in full, with the rest retrieved from reference TRBV5-4 and TRBJ2-5, is ETGVTQSPTHLIKTRGQQVTLRCSSQSGHNTVSWYQQALGQGPQFIFQYYREEENGRGNFPPRFSGLQFPNYSSELNVNALELDDSALYLCASSLVSSVETQYFGPGTRLLVL.

This clone was recorded a few times. The chain has TRBV10-3 and TRBJ2-5; D gene uncertain. Germline values: CDR1 ENHRY, CDR2 SYGVKD. V dropped 3 bases and J dropped 1 base, with 6 bases sitting between them. The CDR3 contains 13 residues. CDR3 bases: TGTGCCATCAGTGATAAGGTCCAAGAGACCCAGTACTTC. Translating gives CAISDKVQETQYF.

The chain's CDR3 is CASSPPIPPYEQYF. The CDR3 DNA is TGTGCCAGCTCACCACCGATACCTCCCTACGAGCAGTACTTC. The chain has TRBV18 and TRBJ2-7; D ambiguous. The V gene's germline CDR1 is KGHSH and CDR2 LQKENI. V shed 0 bases and J shed 2 bases, with 8 bases lying between them. The length of the CDR3 is 14 residues.

The chain recombines TRBV20-1 with TRBJ2-1; 11 nucleotides match TRBD2. CDR1 DFQATT and CDR2 SNEGSKA come from the germline V gene (reference sequence). After removal of 4 bases from V and 7 bases from J, the junction contained 9 bases not matched to a gene. The CDR3 totals 15 residues. In nucleotides, the CDR3 is TGCAGTGCTACCGTACTAGCGGGAGTCTTGAATGAGCAGTTCTTC. Protein: CSATVLAGVLNEQFF.

Worth noting for this clone: No conserved phenylalanine or tryptophan is present at the end of the CDR3, so a read error is the likely explanation. V gene TRBV5-1 combines with J gene TRBJ2-3, with D perhaps matching TRBD1 or TRBD2 (5 bases each). This CDR3 region has 14 residues. The germline V gene has CDR1 SGHRS and CDR2 YFSETQ. CDR3 residues: CASGTGSSRDTQYI. The CDR3 bases are TGCGCCAGCGGCACAGGCTCTAGCAGAGATACGCAGTATATT.

V and J are TRBV7-2 and TRBJ2-7, with D unresolved. V was trimmed by 3 bases and J by 3 bases, leaving 6 bases between them. The CDR3 spans 12 residues. From germline, CDR1 is SGHTA and CDR2 FQGNSA. DNA of the CDR3: TGTGCCAGCAGCTTGGAACTCTACGAGCAGTACTTC. This codes for CASSLELYEQYF.

The chain joins TRBV6-1 to TRBJ1-3; D is uncertain. Germline V lookup: CDR1 MNHNS, CDR2 SASEGT. The CDR3 covers 16 residues. The V end was cut by 5 bases, the J end by 0 bases, with 14 bases between. CDR3 sequence (DNA): TGTGCCAGCAGTCCTGGCAGTGGCCCCTCTGGAAACACCATATATTTT. It yields the protein CASSPGSGPSGNTIYF.

J is TRBJ1-1 and V is TRBV20-1, with TRBD1 matching over 8 bases. The CDR3 is 15 residues long. The germline V gene has CDR1 DFQATT and CDR2 SNEGSKA (reference sequence). With V trimmed by 1 base and J by 5 bases, 9 bases remained unmatched. The CDR3 DNA reads as TGCAGTGCTAGAGCCCACCAGGGGGCGCGAACTGAAGCTTTCTTT. It codes for CSARAHQGARTEAFF.

A few counts support this clone. This chain joins TRBV28 and TRBJ2-7, with 7 bases aligning to TRBD2. This CDR3 region has 16 residues. The germline CDR1 and CDR2 sequences are MDHEN and SYDVKM. J was trimmed by 2 bases and V by 7 bases; bases with no gene match: 14. CDR3 region: CASTLGGVEQTYEQYF. DNA of the CDR3: TGTGCCAGCACCTTGGGGGGGGTGGAACAGACCTACGAGCAGTACTTC.

The V and J genes are TRBV30 and TRBJ2-7; D may correspond to TRBD1 or TRBD2 (5 bases each). Germline values: CDR1 GTSNPN, CDR2 SVGIG (reference sequence). The CDR3 spans 11 residues. DNA of the CDR3: TGTCACTGCCGGGACCCAAACGAGCAGTACTTC. Its translation: CHCRDPNEQYF.

J is TRBJ1-4 and V is TRBV28, with D possibly TRBD1 on 5 matching bases. CDR3 length: 17 amino acids. Germline values: CDR1 MDHEN, CDR2 SYDVKM. With 3 bases removed from V and 5 bases from J, the gap between germline ends came to 19 bases. The CDR3 loop is CASSFSRGAGANEKLFF. The CDR3 DNA sequence: TGTGCCAGCAGTTTTAGCCGCGGGGCCGGTGCAAATGAAAAACTGTTTTTT.

Ten or more counts support this clone. This sequence joins TRBV20-1 and TRBJ1-2; 8 bases align to TRBD1. With V trimmed by 3 bases and J by 4 bases, 7 bases remained unmatched. This CDR3 spans 14 amino acids. Per germline, CDR1 DFQATT and CDR2 SNEGSKA (reference sequence). CDR3 sequence reads: CSARPTGGGYGYTF. The CDR3 DNA is TGCAGTGCTAGGCCCACAGGGGGGGGCTATGGCTACACCTTC.

This clone has at least ten counts. V usage is TRBV19 and J usage is TRBJ1-5; possible D gene TRBD1, 5 bases. V was clipped by 8 bases and J by 5 bases, with 13 bases between them. Per the germline V gene, CDR1 is LNHDA and CDR2 is SQIVND (reference sequence). The CDR3 extends over 13 amino acids. The CDR3 loop reads CASGTWTHQPQHF. The DNA of the CDR3 is TGTGCCAGTGGGACTTGGACCCATCAGCCCCAGCATTTT.

Ten or more counts support this clone. The gene calls are TRBV27 and TRBJ1-2; maybe TRBD1 (6 bases). Trimming left V 8 bases short and J 6 bases short, with 19 bases between. The CDR3 totals 14 residues. CDR1 is MNHEY, CDR2 SMNVEV, per germline (reference sequence). The CDR3 DNA reads TGTGCCAGCTCAAAAACAGGGAAGGCTGATGGCTACACCTTC. Translated: CASSKTGKADGYTF.

The genes are TRBV20-1 and TRBJ1-2; the D is unclear. Germline assignment: CDR1 DFQATT and CDR2 SNEGSKA (reference sequence). The CDR3 covers 15 residues. V was cut by 3 bases and J by 6 bases, with 20 bases left in between. The CDR3 protein is CSASKPWRGIDGYTF. CDR3 DNA sequence: TGCAGTGCTAGTAAGCCCTGGAGAGGGATTGATGGCTACACCTTC.

The rearrangement links TRBV7-3 to TRBJ2-1; D unresolved. The CDR3 is 11 amino acids. Trimming took off 7 bases at V and 4 bases at J, with 5 bases between the two ends. Germline V gene data show CDR1 as SGHTA and CDR2 as FQGTGA. The CDR3 region has the DNA TGTGCCAGCATCTCGTACAATGAGCAGTTCTTC. The encoded protein is CASISYNEQFF.

The V call is TRBV20-1, the J call TRBJ2-7, with no clear D. The germline V and J ends were trimmed by 0 bases and 4 bases, with 16 bases remaining between them. Germline V gene sequence: CDR1 DFQATT, CDR2 SNEGSKA (reference sequence). This CDR3 is 15 amino acids long. The DNA for the CDR3 is TGCAGTGCTAGAGATTTCGCGCAGGACCGGTACGAGCAGTACTTC. Protein: CSARDFAQDRYEQYF.

V gene TRBV19 combines with J gene TRBJ2-3; D may be TRBD2 (5 bases). CDR1 is LNHDA, CDR2 SQIVND, per germline (reference sequence). Trimming left V 3 bases short and J 15 bases short, with 19 bases between. This CDR3 is 13 amino acids long. CDR3 in amino acids: CASSIFFGDTNYF. The CDR3 DNA sequence: TGTGCCAGTAGTATTTTCTTCGGGGATACGAACTATTTT.

There are a few counts of this clone. The chain has TRBV7-9 and TRBJ1-2, with 7 bases identical to TRBD1. V was pared by 0 bases and J by 6 bases, with 4 bases of the junction left unmatched. The CDR3 consists of 14 residues. Germline assignment: CDR1 SEHNR and CDR2 FQNEAQ (reference sequence). The CDR3 DNA sequence: TGTGCCAGCAGCTTAGCTGGAGGGGGCCATGGCTACACCTTC. Translating it yields CASSLAGGGHGYTF.

This clone has at least ten counts. This chain connects TRBV6-5 to TRBJ2-7, with D perhaps given as TRBD1 or TRBD2 (5 bases each). The CDR3 extends over 15 amino acids. Germline V gene lookup returns CDR1 MNHEY and CDR2 SVGAGI. The V end lost 0 bases, the J end lost 5 bases, and 14 bases lay between the germline ends. The CDR3 DNA reads as TGTGCCAGCAGTTACTCGATCGGGGTGGGACACGAGCAGTACTTC. It codes for CASSYSIGVGHEQYF.